The text below deals with one T cell receptor (beta chain). TCRdb processed the 5' RACE reads anew with MiXCR; each CDR3 protein has one entry. The table has hundreds of thousands of distinct CDR3 sequences, roughly 17% seen once. This CDR3 spans 16 amino acids. In germline, CDR1 is LGHNA, CDR2 YNFKEQ. V lost 1 base to trimming and J lost 5 bases; unmatched junction nucleotides: 11. This sample is part of a study of T-cell memory formation after mild COVID-19. The sequence was obtained from an adult woman who had mild COVID-19 (a few samples of this study predate the infection). Cell type and time point are not known. The chain links TRBV4-2 to TRBJ2-7; 7 nucleotides align to TRBD2. The material sequenced was PBMCs or a T cell subset sorted from them (not recorded which). This CDR3 is CASSQVLRDYPDEQYF. CDR3 in DNA: TGTGCCAGCAGCCAAGTTCTCCGGGACTACCCTGACGAGCAGTACTTC.